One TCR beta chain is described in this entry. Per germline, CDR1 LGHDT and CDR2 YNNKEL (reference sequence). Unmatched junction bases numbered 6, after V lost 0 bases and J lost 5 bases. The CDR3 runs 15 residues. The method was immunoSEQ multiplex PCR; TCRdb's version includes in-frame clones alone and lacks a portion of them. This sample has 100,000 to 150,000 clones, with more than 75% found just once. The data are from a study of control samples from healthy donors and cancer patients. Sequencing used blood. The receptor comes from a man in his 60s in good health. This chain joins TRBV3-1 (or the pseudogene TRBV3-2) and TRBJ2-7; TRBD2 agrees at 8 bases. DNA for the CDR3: TGTGCCAGCAGCCAAGATAGGCGGACTAGCAACGAGCAGTACTTC. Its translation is CASSQDRRTSNEQYF.